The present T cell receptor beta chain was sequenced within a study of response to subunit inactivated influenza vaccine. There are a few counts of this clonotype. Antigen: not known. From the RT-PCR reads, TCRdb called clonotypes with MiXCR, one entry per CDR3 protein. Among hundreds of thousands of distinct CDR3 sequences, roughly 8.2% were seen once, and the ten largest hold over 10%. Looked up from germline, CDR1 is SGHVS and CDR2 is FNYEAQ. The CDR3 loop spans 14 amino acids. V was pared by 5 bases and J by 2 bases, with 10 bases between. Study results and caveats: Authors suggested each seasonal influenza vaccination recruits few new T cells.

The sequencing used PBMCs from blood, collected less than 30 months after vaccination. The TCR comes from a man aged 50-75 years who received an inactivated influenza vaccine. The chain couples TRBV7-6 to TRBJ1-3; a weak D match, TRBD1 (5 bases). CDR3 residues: CASSPDSTGNTIYF. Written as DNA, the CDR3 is TGTGCCAGCAGCCCAGACAGTACTGGAAACACCATATATTTT.